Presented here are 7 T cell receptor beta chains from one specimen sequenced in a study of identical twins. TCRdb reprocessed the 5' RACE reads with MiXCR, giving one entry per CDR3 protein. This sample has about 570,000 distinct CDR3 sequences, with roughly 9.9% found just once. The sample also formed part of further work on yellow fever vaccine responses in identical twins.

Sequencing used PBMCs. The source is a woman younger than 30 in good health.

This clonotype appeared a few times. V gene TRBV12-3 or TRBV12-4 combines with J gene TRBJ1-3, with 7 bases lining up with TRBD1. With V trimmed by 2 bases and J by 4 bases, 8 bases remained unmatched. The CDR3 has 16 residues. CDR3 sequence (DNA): TGTGCCAGCAGTTTAAATGAGGGGGCGAACGGAAACACCATATATTTT. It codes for CASSLNEGANGNTIYF.

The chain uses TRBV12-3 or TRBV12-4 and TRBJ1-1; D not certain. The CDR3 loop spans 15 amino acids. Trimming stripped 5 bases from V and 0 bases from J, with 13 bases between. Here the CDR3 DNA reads TGTGCCAGCAGTCCAGGAGAGGGAATGAACACTGAAGCTTTCTTT. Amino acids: CASSPGEGMNTEAFF.

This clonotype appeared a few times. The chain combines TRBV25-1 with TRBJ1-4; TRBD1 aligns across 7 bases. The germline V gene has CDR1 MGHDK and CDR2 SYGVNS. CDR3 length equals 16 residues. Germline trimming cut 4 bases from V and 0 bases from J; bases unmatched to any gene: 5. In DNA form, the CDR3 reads TGTGCCAGCAGTGGTAGACAGGGATCAACTAATGAAAAACTGTTTTTT. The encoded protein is CASSGRQGSTNEKLFF.

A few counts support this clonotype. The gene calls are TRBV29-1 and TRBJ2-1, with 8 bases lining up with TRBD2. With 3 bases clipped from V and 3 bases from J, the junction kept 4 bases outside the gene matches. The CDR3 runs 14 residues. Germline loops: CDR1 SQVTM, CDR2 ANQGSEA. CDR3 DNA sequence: TGCAGCGTTGATCTGGGACTAGTCTACAATGAGCAGTTCTTC. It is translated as CSVDLGLVYNEQFF.

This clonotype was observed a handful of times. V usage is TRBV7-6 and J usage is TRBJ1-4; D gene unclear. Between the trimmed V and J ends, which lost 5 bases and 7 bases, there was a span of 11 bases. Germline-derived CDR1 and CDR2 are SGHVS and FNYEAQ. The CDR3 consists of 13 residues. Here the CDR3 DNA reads TGTGCCAGCAGCCAGAGGGAGGGTGAAAAACTGTTTTTT. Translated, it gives CASSQREGEKLFF.

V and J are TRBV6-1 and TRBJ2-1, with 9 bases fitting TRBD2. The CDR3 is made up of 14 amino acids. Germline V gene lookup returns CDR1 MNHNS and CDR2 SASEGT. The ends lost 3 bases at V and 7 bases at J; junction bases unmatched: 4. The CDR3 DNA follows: TGTGCCAGCAGTGAGGCGGGAGGGCCAAATGAGCAGTTCTTC. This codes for CASSEAGGPNEQFF.

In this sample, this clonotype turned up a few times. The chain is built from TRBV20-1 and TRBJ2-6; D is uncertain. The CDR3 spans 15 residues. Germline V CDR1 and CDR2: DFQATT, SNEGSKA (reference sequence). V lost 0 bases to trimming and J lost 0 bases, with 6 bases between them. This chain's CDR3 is CSARDPGSGANVLTF. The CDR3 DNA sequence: TGCAGTGCTAGAGATCCCGGCTCTGGGGCCAACGTCCTGACTTTC.